A single sample is the source of the 21 T cell receptor beta chains below, sequenced in a study of identical twins (TCRdb year 2016). The library was obtained by 5' RACE. Sequencing was performed on an Illumina HiSeq 2000. TCRdb reprocessed the public reads (quality trimming at Q25 with fastp, clone calling with MiXCR) and kept in-frame beta chains. CDR3 protein duplicates are merged, each entry listing the most common genes and DNA. Present in this sample are around 340,000 distinct CDR3 sequences, around an eighth of which were seen just once. Together, the top ten hold 6% to 9% of the sample. This sample also appeared in a second study, on yellow fever vaccine responses in identical twins.

The material sequenced was CD8+ T cells sorted from blood. These receptors all come from a young woman in good health.

This clonotype came up many times. The chain uses TRBV28 and TRBJ1-1; 7 bases fit TRBD1. This CDR3 spans 15 amino acids. Germline CDR1 and CDR2: MDHEN and SYDVKM. Trimming removed 4 bases from V and 4 bases from J; junction bases left unmatched: 9. The CDR3 sequence is CASSSPHRGVTEAFF. Here the CDR3 DNA reads TGTGCCAGCAGTTCCCCCCACAGGGGAGTCACTGAAGCTTTCTTT.

This clonotype has just a few counts. V and J are TRBV7-8 and TRBJ2-2; no definite D call. V lost 2 bases, J lost 6 bases, and 10 bases lay in between. The CDR3 extends over 14 amino acids. The V gene's germline CDR1 is SGHVS and CDR2 FQNEAQ. CDR3 DNA: TGTGCCAGCAGCTTATTTGAGGCGCCCGGGGAGCTGTTTTTT. Translated, it gives CASSLFEAPGELFF. The full variable domain, with the rest looked up from reference TRBV7-8 and TRBJ2-2, is GAGVSQSPRYKVAKRGQDVALRCDPISGHVSLFWYQQALGQGPEFLTYFQNEAQLDKSGLPSDRFFAERPEGSVSTLKIQRTQQEDSAVYLCASSLFEAPGELFFGEGSRLTVL.

In this sample, this clonotype turned up many times. The V call is TRBV7-9, the J call TRBJ2-1, with a possible D match to TRBD2 (5 bases). Germline V gene data show CDR1 as SEHNR and CDR2 as FQNEAQ (reference sequence). The CDR3 is 17 amino acids. Trimming removed 3 bases from V and 3 bases from J, with 18 bases in between. The CDR3 bases are TGTGCCAGCAGCTTGGTCGGTTCTGACGGAGGCTACAATGAGCAGTTCTTC. Its protein is CASSLVGSDGGYNEQFF.

This clonotype was seen a handful of times. The rearrangement links TRBV6-1 to TRBJ2-7; D not resolved. The V gene's germline CDR1 is MNHNS and CDR2 SASEGT. CDR3 length: 13 residues. V was trimmed by 2 bases and J by 3 bases, leaving 8 bases between them. In DNA form, the CDR3 reads TGTGCCAGCAGTGAATACATTTTCTACGAGCAGTACGTC. Translated: CASSEYIFYEQYV.

The V and J genes are TRBV5-6 and TRBJ2-7, with 11 positions matching TRBD2. The ends lost 8 bases at V and 2 bases at J; junction bases unmatched: 3. The CDR3 loop spans 13 amino acids. Germline assignment: CDR1 SGHDT and CDR2 YYEEEE. The CDR3 coding sequence is TGTGCCAGTTTACTAGCGGGAGCCTACGAGCAGTACTTC. It encodes CASLLAGAYEQYF.

The table lists this clonotype with a few counts. This chain uses TRBV2 with TRBJ2-4, with D maybe TRBD1 (6 bases). Germline V gene sequence: CDR1 SNHLY, CDR2 FYNNEI. V shed 8 bases and J shed 5 bases, with 19 bases lying between them. The CDR3 sequence is 15 residues long. The CDR3 sequence is CASHSDRPGENIQYF. DNA of the CDR3: TGTGCCAGCCACAGCGACAGGCCCGGGGAAAACATTCAGTACTTC.

This clonotype was detected only a few times. The rearrangement joins TRBV4-1 to TRBJ1-1, with unresolved D. Trimming stripped 0 bases from V and 1 base from J, with 15 bases between. Germline V CDR1 and CDR2: MGHRA, YSYEKL. The CDR3 length is 17 residues. The CDR3 reads CASSQDSRAPANTEAFF. The DNA of the CDR3 is TGCGCCAGCAGCCAAGACTCGAGGGCGCCTGCGAACACTGAAGCTTTCTTT.

Only a few counts were recorded for this clonotype. V usage is TRBV15 and J usage is TRBJ2-2; 9 bases agree with TRBD1. Germline V gene data show CDR1 as LNHNV and CDR2 as YYDKDF (reference sequence). The CDR3 contains 15 residues. V lost 1 base and J lost 4; bases outside the gene matches: 1. CDR3 bases: TGTGCCACCAGCAGAGGACAGGGGGTCACCGGGGAGCTGTTTTTT. Residues: CATSRGQGVTGELFF. The variable domain in full, completed from reference TRBV15 and TRBJ2-2, reads DAMVIQNPRYQVTQFGKPVTLSCSQTLNHNVMYWYQQKSSQAPKLLFHYYDKDFNNEADTPDNFQSRRPNTSFCFLDIRSPGLGDTAMYLCATSRGQGVTGELFFGEGSRLTVL.

This clonotype was counted between two and nine times. The chain uses TRBV5-6 and TRBJ2-5; D uncertain. V shed 2 bases and J shed 5 bases, with 16 bases lying between them. Germline V gene data show CDR1 as SGHDT and CDR2 as YYEEEE. The CDR3 consists of 15 residues. The CDR3 sequence: CASSFGAIGRETQYF. As DNA, the CDR3 is TGTGCCAGCAGCTTTGGCGCAATCGGCCGGGAGACCCAGTACTTC.

The chain has TRBV4-2 and TRBJ1-2; D remains unclear. The V gene's germline CDR1 is LGHNA and CDR2 YNFKEQ. The CDR3 loop spans 14 amino acids. The ends were cut back, 6 bases at V and 0 bases at J, with 11 bases in the middle. The CDR3 loop is CASRETGTNYGYTF. As DNA, the CDR3 is TGTGCCAGCAGGGAAACCGGGACTAACTATGGCTACACCTTC.

This clonotype appeared a few times. The chain has TRBV12-3 or TRBV12-4 and TRBJ2-7; 8 nucleotides align to TRBD2. The CDR3 contains 14 residues. V was pared by 6 bases and J by 2 bases, with 6 bases of the junction left unmatched. CDR3 sequence reads: CASSQVGLAYEQYF. The CDR3 nucleotides are TGTGCCAGCAGCCAAGTGGGACTAGCCTACGAGCAGTACTTC.

The table lists this clonotype with a few counts. The J gene is TRBJ2-3, the V gene TRBV21-1; TRBD1 reflects the table's D call only, with no check against the DNA. TRBV21-1 is marked as a pseudogene. This CDR3 contains 16 residues. This chain's CDR3 is CASSTATGMVTDTQYF. Written as DNA, the CDR3 is TGTGCCAGCAGCACCGCGACAGGGATGGTCACAGATACGCAGTATTTT.

This clonotype was seen a handful of times. The V call is TRBV28, the J call TRBJ2-1, with D hard to call. V lost 4 bases, J lost 4 bases, and 17 bases lay in between. Per germline, CDR1 MDHEN and CDR2 SYDVKM. The CDR3 totals 16 residues. This CDR3 is CASSSPRNPLYNEQFF. CDR3 DNA sequence: TGTGCCAGCAGTTCCCCCCGGAACCCCTTGTACAATGAGCAGTTCTTC.

A few counts support this clonotype. The gene calls are TRBV9 and TRBJ2-6; D is undetermined. The V gene's germline CDR1 is SGDLS and CDR2 YYNGEE. V was trimmed by 4 bases and J by 1 base, leaving 18 bases between them. This CDR3 contains 18 residues. CDR3 nucleotide sequence: TGTGCCAGCAGCCCTTACCAGGTCAGCCAGTCTGGGGCCAACGTCCTGACTTTC. It yields the protein CASSPYQVSQSGANVLTF.

The chain recombines TRBV12-3 or TRBV12-4 with TRBJ1-1; the D is unclear. Trimming shortened V by 6 bases and J by 3 bases, and 11 bases separated the two germline ends. The CDR3 runs 13 residues. CDR3 bases: TGTGCCAGCAGATCCGGAGGCCACACTGAAGCTTTCTTT. It is translated as CASRSGGHTEAFF.

Many counts were recorded for this clonotype. V is TRBV29-1 and J is TRBJ2-3, with D perhaps TRBD2 (5 bases). The germline CDR1 and CDR2 sequences are SQVTM and ANQGSEA. The CDR3 runs 13 residues. V lost 4 bases and J lost 6, with 14 bases in between. CDR3 coding DNA: TGCAGCGTTGTGGAGGCGAGAACGGATACGCAGTATTTT. Protein: CSVVEARTDTQYF.

V usage is TRBV21-1 and J usage is TRBJ2-3; the D call in the table, TRBD2, was not verified against the DNA. TRBV21-1 is a pseudogene segment. This CDR3 region has 17 residues. CDR3 DNA sequence: TGTGCCAGCACCGGGACTAGCGGGAGTGTGTCGACAGATACGCAGTATTTT. Protein: CASTGTSGSVSTDTQYF.

The sample holds a few counts of this clonotype. V usage is TRBV12-3 or TRBV12-4 and J usage is TRBJ2-3, with a possible D match to TRBD2 (5 bases). This CDR3 spans 14 amino acids. With 10 bases removed from V and 2 bases from J, the gap between germline ends came to 16 bases. In DNA form, the CDR3 reads TGTGCCACCATAAAGACTGACTACACAGATACGCAGTATTTT. It encodes CATIKTDYTDTQYF.

The chain joins TRBV12-3 or TRBV12-4 to TRBJ2-7; D might be TRBD1 (8 bases). Trimming pared 8 bases from V and 4 bases from J, leaving 21 bases between. CDR3 length equals 15 residues. This CDR3 reads CASAGQVHGGYEQYF. DNA for the CDR3: TGTGCCAGCGCGGGACAGGTCCACGGGGGGTACGAGCAGTACTTC.

This clonotype was seen more than once but under ten times. The chain recombines TRBV9 with TRBJ2-1; 12 bases match TRBD1. CDR1 SGDLS and CDR2 YYNGEE come from the germline V gene. The V segment lost 5 bases and the J segment 8 bases; nucleotides outside the gene matches: 17. The CDR3 runs to 18 residues. The CDR3 loop reads CASSGDRGLSGRAYEQFF. The CDR3, as DNA: TGTGCCAGCAGTGGGGACAGGGGGCTGAGCGGGAGGGCCTATGAGCAGTTCTTC.

This rearrangement joins TRBV2 to TRBJ1-2; the D is unclear. Germline lookup yields CDR1 SNHLY and CDR2 FYNNEI. V lost 9 bases and J lost 8, with 13 bases in between. The CDR3 length is 11 residues. The CDR3 reads CASADIYGYTF. CDR3 bases: TGTGCCAGTGCCGACATATACGGCTACACCTTC.